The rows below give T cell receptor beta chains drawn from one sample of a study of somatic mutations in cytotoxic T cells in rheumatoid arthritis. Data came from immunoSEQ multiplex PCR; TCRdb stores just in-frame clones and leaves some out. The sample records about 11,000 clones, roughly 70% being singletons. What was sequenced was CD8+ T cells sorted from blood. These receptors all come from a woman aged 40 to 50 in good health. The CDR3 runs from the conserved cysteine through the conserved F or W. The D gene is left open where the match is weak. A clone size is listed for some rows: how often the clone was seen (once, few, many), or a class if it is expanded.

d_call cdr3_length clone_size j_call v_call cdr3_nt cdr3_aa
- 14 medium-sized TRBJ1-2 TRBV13 TGTGCCAGCAGCTTAGGCAGGAGCCTTGGGGGCTACACCTTC CASSLGRSLGGYTF
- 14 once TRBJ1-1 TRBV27 TGTGCCAGCAGTTCCAGAGGTGCGTGGACTGAAGCTTTCTTT CASSSRGAWTEAFF
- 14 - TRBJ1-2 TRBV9 TGTGCCAGCAGCTACCCGGGGTCAAACTATGGCTACACCTTC CASSYPGSNYGYTF
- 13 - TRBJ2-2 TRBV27 TGTGCCAGCAGTCTATCGAACACCGGGGAGCTGTTTTTT CASSLSNTGELFF
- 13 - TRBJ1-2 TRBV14 TGTGCCAGCAGCCAATGGCAGGAAGATGGCTACACCTTC CASSQWQEDGYTF
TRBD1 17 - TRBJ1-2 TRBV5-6 TGTGCCAGCAGCACCAGGGCCACCGACAGGGCAAGCGGAGGCTACACCTTC CASSTRATDRASGGYTF
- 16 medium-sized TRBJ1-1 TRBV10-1 TGCGCCAGCAGTGAGTCGAATCGGTTACCCAACACTGAAGCTTTCTTT CASSESNRLPNTEAFF
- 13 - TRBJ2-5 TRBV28 TGTGCCAGCAGCCCCGAGGAGCAAGAGACCCAGTACTTC CASSPEEQETQYF
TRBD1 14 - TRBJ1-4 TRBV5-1 TGCGCCAGCAGCTTATACAGGGGGTATGAAAAACTGTTTTTT CASSLYRGYEKLFF
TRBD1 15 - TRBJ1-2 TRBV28 TGTGCCAGCAGTCCAAGGGGACAGGGAGTAGAAGGCTACACCTTC CASSPRGQGVEGYTF
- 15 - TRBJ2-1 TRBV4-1 TGCGCCAGCAGCCAAGAGCCCGCGGGGGCCGATGAGCAGTTCTTC CASSQEPAGADEQFF
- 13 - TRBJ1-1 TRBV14 TGTGCCAGCAGTCTTCAGGGTTACACTGAAGCTTTCTTT CASSLQGYTEAFF
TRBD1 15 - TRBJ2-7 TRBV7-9 TGTGCCAGCAGCTTAGACGGGACAGGGTCCTACGAGCAGTACTTC CASSLDGTGSYEQYF
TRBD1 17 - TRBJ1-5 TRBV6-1 TGTGCCAGCAGTGAAGCCGTGGGGGACAGCCCCTATCAGCCCCAGCATTTT CASSEAVGDSPYQPQHF
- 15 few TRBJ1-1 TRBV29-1 TGCAGCGTTGCAAACCAGTTTGGGAAGAACACTGAAGCTTTCTTT CSVANQFGKNTEAFF
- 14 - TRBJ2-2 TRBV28 TGTGCCAGCATTAACAGGGAGCGGACCGGGGAGCTGTTTTTT CASINRERTGELFF
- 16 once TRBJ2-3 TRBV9 TGTGCCAGCAGCGTAGATGGGGCAGGGTACACAGATACGCAGTATTTT CASSVDGAGYTDTQYF
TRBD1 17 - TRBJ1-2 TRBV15 TGTGCCACCAGCGGCTGGGACAGGGAATCTACTAACTATGGCTACACCTTC CATSGWDRESTNYGYTF
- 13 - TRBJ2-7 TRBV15 TGTGCCACCAGCGCTGGGCAAACCTACGAGCAGTACTTC CATSAGQTYEQYF
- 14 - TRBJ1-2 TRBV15 TGTGCCACCAGCAGAGTACTGCAGGGGTACGGCTACACCTTC CATSRVLQGYGYTF
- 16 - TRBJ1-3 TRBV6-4 TGTGCCAGCACTCTACGAGGGGGAACCTCGGACTATTCGATATATTTT CASTLRGGTSDYSIYF
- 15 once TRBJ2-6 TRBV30 TGTGCCTGGAGTGAGTGGCGGCCTGGGGCCAACGTCCTGACTTTC CAWSEWRPGANVLTF
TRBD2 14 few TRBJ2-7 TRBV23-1 TGCGCCAGCAATGGGACTAGCGTAACCTACGAGCAGTACTTC CASNGTSVTYEQYF